The rows below give T cell receptor beta chains drawn from one sample of a study of Ad26.COV2.S vaccination and SARS-CoV-2 variants. Here immunoSEQ multiplex PCR was the method, and the copy in TCRdb shows in-frame clones only, minus some. This sample has more than 300,000 clones, with approximately 90% found just once. The sequencing used peripheral blood, collected in a trial of Ad26.COV2.S vaccine versus placebo. All receptors come from a person aged 18-65 years who received the Ad26.COV2.S COVID-19 vaccine or a placebo. Each CDR3 is given with its conserved first and last residue. The D gene is left open where the match is weak. Clone size is not always given. Where it is, it says once, few, many or a class for expanded clones.

CDR3 DNA: TGTGCCAGCACGGGGGGACGGAATGAAGCTTTCTTT; CDR3 protein: CASTGGRNEAFF; J gene: TRBJ1-1; clone size: .; D gene: .; V gene: TRBV2
CDR3 DNA: TGTGCCAGCAGTTACTTTAGCGGTAACACCGGGGAGCTGTTTTTT; CDR3 protein: CASSYFSGNTGELFF; J gene: TRBJ2-2; clone size: .; D gene: .; V gene: TRBV6-2/TRBV6-3
CDR3 DNA: TGTGCCAGCAGTACACACCAGAAAAACTATGGCTACACCTTC; CDR3 protein: CASSTHQKNYGYTF; J gene: TRBJ1-2; clone size: .; D gene: .; V gene: TRBV28
CDR3 DNA: TGTGCCAGCACTGCGGGACAGCCCAATTCACCCCTCCACTTT; CDR3 protein: CASTAGQPNSPLHF; J gene: TRBJ1-6; clone size: .; D gene: TRBD1; V gene: TRBV2
CDR3 DNA: TGTGCCAGCAGCCAAGGGGGGCTGCCTCAGTACTTC; CDR3 protein: CASSQGGLPQYF; J gene: TRBJ2-7; clone size: .; D gene: .; V gene: TRBV3-1/TRBV3-2
CDR3 DNA: TGTGCCAGCAGCCCACGGACTAGCGGGGAAGAGACCCAGTACTTC; CDR3 protein: CASSPRTSGEETQYF; J gene: TRBJ2-5; clone size: .; D gene: TRBD2; V gene: TRBV5-4
CDR3 DNA: TGTGCCGGGGGACAGGTTAGCAATCAGCCCCTGGATTTT; CDR3 protein: CAGGQVSNQPLDF; J gene: TRBJ1-5; clone size: .; D gene: TRBD1; V gene: TRBV19
CDR3 DNA: TGTGCCAGCAGCTGGGCCGTCAATTCACCCCTCCACTTT; CDR3 protein: CASSWAVNSPLHF; J gene: TRBJ1-6; clone size: .; D gene: .; V gene: TRBV7-3
CDR3 DNA: TGTGCCAGTAGTCGGGGTGGGGGGGTCACTGAAGCTTTCTTT; CDR3 protein: CASSRGGGVTEAFF; J gene: TRBJ1-1; clone size: .; D gene: .; V gene: TRBV19
CDR3 DNA: TGTGCCAGCAGCCAAGTTTGGCAGCCCCAAGAGACCCAGTACTTC; CDR3 protein: CASSQVWQPQETQYF; J gene: TRBJ2-5; clone size: .; D gene: .; V gene: TRBV14
CDR3 DNA: TGTGCCAGCAGCGTAGGTACCGGGACGACTTACAATGAGCAGTTCTTC; CDR3 protein: CASSVGTGTTYNEQFF; J gene: TRBJ2-1; clone size: once; D gene: .; V gene: TRBV9
CDR3 DNA: TGTGCCAGCAGCGCGGACGCGAGCTCCTACGAGCAGTACTTC; CDR3 protein: CASSADASSYEQYF; J gene: TRBJ2-7; clone size: .; D gene: .; V gene: TRBV5-5
CDR3 DNA: TGTGCCAGCAGCTTAGAAGGGGGGAGTTTCTCCTACAATGAGCAGTTCTTC; CDR3 protein: CASSLEGGSFSYNEQFF; J gene: TRBJ2-1; clone size: .; D gene: .; V gene: TRBV7-2
CDR3 DNA: TGTGCCAGCTCACCCGACAGGGTAGATTCGCTTATGAACACTGAAGCTTTCTTT; CDR3 protein: CASSPDRVDSLMNTEAFF; J gene: TRBJ1-1; clone size: .; D gene: TRBD1; V gene: TRBV18
CDR3 DNA: TGCGCCAGCAGCCGGGGGCCTTGGATAATCATTCAGTACTTC; CDR3 protein: CASSRGPWIIIQYF; J gene: TRBJ2-4; clone size: .; D gene: .; V gene: TRBV4-3
CDR3 DNA: TGTGCCACCAGCAGATCGAGGGTTGATCAGCCCCAGCATTTT; CDR3 protein: CATSRSRVDQPQHF; J gene: TRBJ1-5; clone size: .; D gene: .; V gene: TRBV15
CDR3 DNA: TGTGCCAGCAGCTTGGAGGGGCTGAGGGATACGCAGTATTTT; CDR3 protein: CASSLEGLRDTQYF; J gene: TRBJ2-3; clone size: .; D gene: .; V gene: TRBV5-6
CDR3 DNA: TGTGCCAGCAGCCTGTGGGTGTCTAACTATGGCTACACCTTC; CDR3 protein: CASSLWVSNYGYTF; J gene: TRBJ1-2; clone size: once; D gene: .; V gene: TRBV6-5
CDR3 DNA: TGTGCCAGCAGACTACTGGCTGGGAGGGTCACTGAAGCTTTCTTT; CDR3 protein: CASRLLAGRVTEAFF; J gene: TRBJ1-1; clone size: .; D gene: .; V gene: TRBV13
CDR3 DNA: TGCAGCGTCGGCTTGGGCCTGAACACTGAAGCTTTCTTT; CDR3 protein: CSVGLGLNTEAFF; J gene: TRBJ1-1; clone size: .; D gene: .; V gene: TRBV29-1
CDR3 DNA: TGTGCCATAGGGTTAGCGGGGAGCTCCTACAATGAGCAGTTCTTC; CDR3 protein: CAIGLAGSSYNEQFF; J gene: TRBJ2-1; clone size: .; D gene: TRBD2; V gene: TRBV19
CDR3 DNA: TGTGCCAGCAGTTCCGTCGGGCAGGGGATGAATCCAACTAATGAAAAACTGTTTTTT; CDR3 protein: CASSSVGQGMNPTNEKLFF; J gene: TRBJ1-4; clone size: few; D gene: .; V gene: TRBV28
CDR3 DNA: TGCGCCAGCAGCTTTACTAGCGGGAGTGGCGGGGCCGGTTACGAGCAGTACTTC; CDR3 protein: CASSFTSGSGGAGYEQYF; J gene: TRBJ2-7; clone size: few; D gene: TRBD2; V gene: TRBV5-1
CDR3 DNA: TGTGCCAGCAGTTTAAATATGAACACTGAAGCTTTCTTT; CDR3 protein: CASSLNMNTEAFF; J gene: TRBJ1-1; clone size: .; D gene: .; V gene: TRBV28
CDR3 DNA: TGCGCCAGCAGCTTGGCCGTGACAGTGAACACTGAAGCTTTCTTT; CDR3 protein: CASSLAVTVNTEAFF; J gene: TRBJ1-1; clone size: .; D gene: .; V gene: TRBV5-1
CDR3 DNA: TGTGCCAGTATCTCGACTCGGGGGCTTACAGGGGTGTCCACTGAAGCTTTCTTT; CDR3 protein: CASISTRGLTGVSTEAFF; J gene: TRBJ1-1; clone size: .; D gene: TRBD1; V gene: TRBV19
CDR3 DNA: TGTGCCAGCAGCTCGGTCGACAGGGCGTCCTACAATGAGCAGTTCTTC; CDR3 protein: CASSSVDRASYNEQFF; J gene: TRBJ2-1; clone size: once; D gene: TRBD1; V gene: TRBV7-9
CDR3 DNA: TGTGCCACCAGTAGCCAGGGGAATCAGCCCCAGCATTTT; CDR3 protein: CATSSQGNQPQHF; J gene: TRBJ1-5; clone size: .; D gene: .; V gene: TRBV24-1
CDR3 DNA: TGTGCCAGCAGTGACTCCGGGACATACGAGCAGTACTTC; CDR3 protein: CASSDSGTYEQYF; J gene: TRBJ2-7; clone size: many; D gene: .; V gene: TRBV6-4
CDR3 DNA: TGCAGCGTTAGGAATCGGGGGCCTTACAATGAGCAGTTCTTC; CDR3 protein: CSVRNRGPYNEQFF; J gene: TRBJ2-1; clone size: .; D gene: .; V gene: TRBV29-1
CDR3 DNA: TGTGCCAGCAGCGCCTCGACAGGGGAGGGGGAGCAGTACTTC; CDR3 protein: CASSASTGEGEQYF; J gene: TRBJ2-7; clone size: .; D gene: .; V gene: TRBV7-7
CDR3 DNA: TGTGCCAGCAGCCAACGCCTGACCCCGAACACCGGGGAGCTGTTTTTT; CDR3 protein: CASSQRLTPNTGELFF; J gene: TRBJ2-2; clone size: .; D gene: .; V gene: TRBV4-2
CDR3 DNA: TGTGCCAGCAACCGGGACAATAACTATGGCTACACCTTC; CDR3 protein: CASNRDNNYGYTF; J gene: TRBJ1-2; clone size: .; D gene: .; V gene: TRBV6-5
CDR3 DNA: TGTGCCAGCAGCCTACGAGACGTGCGCACTGAAGCTTTCTTT; CDR3 protein: CASSLRDVRTEAFF; J gene: TRBJ1-1; clone size: .; D gene: .; V gene: TRBV7-2
CDR3 DNA: TGTGCCAGCAGCCGTTCGGGGGGTAGCACTGAAGCTTTCTTT; CDR3 protein: CASSRSGGSTEAFF; J gene: TRBJ1-1; clone size: .; D gene: .; V gene: TRBV2
CDR3 DNA: TGCAGCGCCCGGGACATATCAGATACGCAGTATTTT; CDR3 protein: CSARDISDTQYF; J gene: TRBJ2-3; clone size: .; D gene: .; V gene: TRBV29-1
CDR3 DNA: TGTGCCAGCAGCAGGGACAGGGCCGGCGATCAGCCCCAGCATTTT; CDR3 protein: CASSRDRAGDQPQHF; J gene: TRBJ1-5; clone size: .; D gene: TRBD1; V gene: TRBV2